This passage covers 11 T cell receptor beta chains from one sample sequenced in a study of CD8 T cells in ankylosing spondylitis. Notes on the study in general: The study identified a TCR beta motif of roughly eight highly homologous variants that appeared characteristic of ankylosing spondylitis blood.

TCRdb called the 5' RACE reads again in MiXCR, with one record for every CDR3 protein. Among 300,000 to 400,000 distinct CDR3 sequences listed, about 22% were seen once. Antigen specificity for these receptors is unknown. Sequences were obtained from blood, either unsorted or a sorted T cell fraction (not recorded which). These TCRs come from a male donor with ankylosing spondylitis.

This clonotype was detected only a few times. The rearrangement joins TRBV20-1 to TRBJ2-1, with D possibly TRBD2 on 6 matching bases. V was cut by 2 bases and J by 14 bases, with 19 bases left in between. CDR1 DFQATT and CDR2 SNEGSKA come from the germline V gene (reference sequence). The CDR3 extends over 13 amino acids. CDR3 loop: CSARPPGLGLKFF. The CDR3 bases are TGCAGTGCTAGACCCCCGGGACTGGGCCTGAAGTTCTTC.

This clonotype was detected ten times or more. The V and J genes are TRBV20-1 and TRBJ1-5; 7 nucleotides agree with TRBD1. Germline loops: CDR1 DFQATT, CDR2 SNEGSKA (reference sequence). The CDR3 length is 14 residues. J was trimmed by 2 bases and V by 7 bases; bases with no gene match: 8. CDR3 residues: CSVHRGMGNQPQHF. CDR3 coding DNA: TGCAGTGTACACAGGGGTATGGGCAATCAGCCCCAGCATTTT.

This chain links TRBV7-9 with TRBJ2-2; D might be TRBD2 (6 bases). Germline V gives CDR1 SEHNR, CDR2 FQNEAQ (reference sequence). This CDR3 contains 15 residues. V lost 5 bases to trimming and J lost 6 bases, with 16 bases between them. The CDR3 spells CASSPGSSSPGELFF. CDR3 coding DNA: TGTGCCAGCAGCCCCGGGAGTTCAAGCCCCGGGGAGCTGTTTTTT.

This clonotype was recorded only once. This chain connects TRBV5-6 to TRBJ1-6, with TRBD1 as a possible D gene (5 bases). V dropped 4 bases and J dropped 10 bases, with 15 bases sitting between them. CDR1 is SGHDT, CDR2 YYEEEE, per germline. The CDR3 contains 14 residues. DNA for the CDR3: TGTGCCAGCAGCCAAACAGGATCAGGGTCACCCCTCCACTTT. It codes for CASSQTGSGSPLHF. The entire variable domain, with the rest obtained from reference TRBV5-6 and TRBJ1-6, is as follows: DAGVTQSPTHLIKTRGQQVTLRCSPKSGHDTVSWYQQALGQGPQFIFQYYEEEERQRGNFPDRFSGHQFPNYSSELNVNALLLGDSALYLCASSQTGSGSPLHFGNGTRLTVT.

This clonotype has a handful of counts. Written as DNA, the CDR3 is TGTGCCAGCAGTTTCGGGGGGTCGATGGAGCAGTTCTTC. Amino acid sequence: CASSFGGSMEQFF. The chain employs TRBV28 and TRBJ2-1; 7 positions match TRBD2. CDR1 is MDHEN and CDR2 is SYDVKM in the germline V gene. Trimming took 3 bases from V and 10 from J; bases not matched to a gene: 6. The CDR3 loop spans 13 amino acids.

This clonotype was detected only a few times. This chain joins TRBV5-1 and TRBJ2-1; weak D call: TRBD2 (6 bases). Trimming left V 4 bases short and J 2 bases short, with 16 bases between. The CDR3 runs to 16 residues. Germline V gives CDR1 SGHRS, CDR2 YFSETQ. CDR3 sequence (DNA): TGCGCCAGCAGCAACGGGGGTGGGAGCACCTACAATGAGCAGTTCTTC. It encodes CASSNGGGSTYNEQFF.

This clonotype was seen only a few times. The V call is TRBV29-1, the J call TRBJ2-1; 12 nucleotides agree with TRBD1. Germline assignment: CDR1 SQVTM and CDR2 ANQGSEA. V shed 3 bases, J shed 2 bases, and the junction held 11 bases outside the gene matches. CDR3 length: 18 residues. CDR3 in DNA: TGCAGCGTTGAGGAGAAGGGGACAGGGGGCGGAACCTACAATGAGCAGTTCTTC. It encodes CSVEEKGTGGGTYNEQFF.

The V gene is TRBV28, the J gene TRBJ2-3, with TRBD2 matching 8 bases. J gave up 6 bases and V 3 bases, and 2 bases lay outside the gene matches. The CDR3 covers 13 residues. Germline values: CDR1 MDHEN, CDR2 SYDVKM. The CDR3 DNA follows: TGTGCCAGCAGTTTCGGGGGGGCGGATACGCAGTATTTT. It codes for CASSFGGADTQYF.

This sequence joins TRBV9 and TRBJ1-5; 9 bases line up with TRBD1. This CDR3 has 17 amino acids. CDR1 is SGDLS, CDR2 YYNGEE, per germline. Losses at the gene ends were 3 bases for V and 1 base for J; bases not matched to a gene: 8. DNA for the CDR3: TGTGCCAGCAGCGCGGAGGCAGGACAGGGGAGCAATCAGCCCCAGCATTTT. Encoded protein: CASSAEAGQGSNQPQHF.

The rearrangement uses TRBV15 and TRBJ2-7; D remains ambiguous. Germline CDR1 reads LNHNV; CDR2 reads YYDKDF (reference sequence). The CDR3 is 13 residues long. Trimming took off 0 bases at V and 6 bases at J, with 9 bases between the two ends. This CDR3 reads CATSRDRPTEQYF. DNA for the CDR3: TGTGCCACCAGCAGAGATCGTCCTACCGAGCAGTACTTC. The full variable domain, its missing parts supplied by reference TRBV15 and TRBJ2-7, is DAMVIQNPRYQVTQFGKPVTLSCSQTLNHNVMYWYQQKSSQAPKLLFHYYDKDFNNEADTPDNFQSRRPNTSFCFLDIRSPGLGDTAMYLCATSRDRPTEQYFGPGTRLTVT.

The CDR3 here is CASSQVGELINNGYTF. DNA of the CDR3: TGCGCCAGCAGCCAAGTGGGGGAGCTTATCAACAATGGCTACACCTTC. The V and J genes are TRBV4-1 and TRBJ1-2, with TRBD1 as a possible D gene (5 bases). The germline V and J ends were trimmed by 1 base and 6 bases, with 18 bases remaining between them. The germline V gene encodes CDR1 MGHRA and CDR2 YSYEKL. The CDR3 sequence is 16 residues long.